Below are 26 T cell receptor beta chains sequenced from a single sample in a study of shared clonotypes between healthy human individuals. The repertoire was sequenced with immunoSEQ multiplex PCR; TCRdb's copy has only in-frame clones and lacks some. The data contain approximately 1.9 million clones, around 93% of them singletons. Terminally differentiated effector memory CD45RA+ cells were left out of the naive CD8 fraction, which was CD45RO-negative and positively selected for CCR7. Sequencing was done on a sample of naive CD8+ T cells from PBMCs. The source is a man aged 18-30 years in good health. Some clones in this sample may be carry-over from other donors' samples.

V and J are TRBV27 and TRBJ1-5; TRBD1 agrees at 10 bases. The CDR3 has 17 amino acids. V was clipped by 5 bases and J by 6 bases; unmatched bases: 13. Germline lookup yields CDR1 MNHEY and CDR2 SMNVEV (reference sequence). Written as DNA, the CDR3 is TGTGCCAGCAGTGCGGGACAGGGGCGTTTAGGTGGTCAGCCCCAGCATTTT. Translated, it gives CASSAGQGRLGGQPQHF.

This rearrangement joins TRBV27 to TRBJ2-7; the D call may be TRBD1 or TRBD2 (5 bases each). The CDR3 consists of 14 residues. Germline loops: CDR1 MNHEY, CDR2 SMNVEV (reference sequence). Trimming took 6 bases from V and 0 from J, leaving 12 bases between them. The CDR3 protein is CASRPGAYSYEQYF. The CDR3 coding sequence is TGTGCCAGCAGACCCGGGGCCTACTCCTACGAGCAGTACTTC.

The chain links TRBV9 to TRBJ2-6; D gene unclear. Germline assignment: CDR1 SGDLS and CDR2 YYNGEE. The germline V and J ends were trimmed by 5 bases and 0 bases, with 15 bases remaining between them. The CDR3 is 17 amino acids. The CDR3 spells CASRHSLTDSGANVLTF. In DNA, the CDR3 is TGTGCCAGCAGGCATAGTCTTACGGACTCTGGGGCCAACGTCCTGACTTTC.

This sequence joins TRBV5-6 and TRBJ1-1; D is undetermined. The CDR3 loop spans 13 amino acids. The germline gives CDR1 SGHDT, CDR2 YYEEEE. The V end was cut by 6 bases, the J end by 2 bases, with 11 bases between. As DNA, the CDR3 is TGTGCCAGCACCTCGAGGTCCAACACTGAAGCTTTCTTT. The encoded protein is CASTSRSNTEAFF.

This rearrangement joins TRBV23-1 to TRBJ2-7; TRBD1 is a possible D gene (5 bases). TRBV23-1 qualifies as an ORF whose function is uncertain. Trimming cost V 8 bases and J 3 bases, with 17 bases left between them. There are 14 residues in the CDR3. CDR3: CASPPKGKYYEQYF. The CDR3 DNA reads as TGCGCCAGCCCTCCAAAGGGGAAATACTACGAGCAGTACTTC.

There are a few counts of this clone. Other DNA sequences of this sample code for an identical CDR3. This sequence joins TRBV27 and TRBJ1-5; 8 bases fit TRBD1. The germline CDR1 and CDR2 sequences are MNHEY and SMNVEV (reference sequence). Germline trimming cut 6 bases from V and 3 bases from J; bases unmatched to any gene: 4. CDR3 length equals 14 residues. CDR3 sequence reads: CASSQGADNQPQHF. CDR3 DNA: TGTGCCAGCAGCCAGGGGGCGGACAATCAGCCCCAGCATTTT.

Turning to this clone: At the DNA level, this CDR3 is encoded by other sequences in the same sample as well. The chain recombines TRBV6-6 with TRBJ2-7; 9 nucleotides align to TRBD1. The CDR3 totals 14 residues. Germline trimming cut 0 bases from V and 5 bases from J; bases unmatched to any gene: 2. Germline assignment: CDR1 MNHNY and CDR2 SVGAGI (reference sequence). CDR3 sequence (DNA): TGTGCCAGCAGTTACTCGGGACAGGGACACGAGCAGTACTTC. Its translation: CASSYSGQGHEQYF.

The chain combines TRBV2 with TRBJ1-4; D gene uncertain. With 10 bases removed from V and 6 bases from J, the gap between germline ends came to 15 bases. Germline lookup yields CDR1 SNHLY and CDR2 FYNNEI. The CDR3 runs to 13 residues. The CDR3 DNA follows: TGTGCCATCCTGGGGTTGGCTGATGAAAAACTGTTTTTT. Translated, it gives CAILGLADEKLFF.

The CDR3 DNA sequence: TGCGCCAGCAGCCAACTGGAGGGGGTGCGACAGCCCCAGCATTTT. It is translated as CASSQLEGVRQPQHF. The chain couples TRBV4-1 to TRBJ1-5, with D possibly being TRBD1 (6 bases). The CDR3 length is 15 residues. V was trimmed by 2 bases and J by 7 bases, leaving 15 bases between them. Germline V gene data show CDR1 as MGHRA and CDR2 as YSYEKL.

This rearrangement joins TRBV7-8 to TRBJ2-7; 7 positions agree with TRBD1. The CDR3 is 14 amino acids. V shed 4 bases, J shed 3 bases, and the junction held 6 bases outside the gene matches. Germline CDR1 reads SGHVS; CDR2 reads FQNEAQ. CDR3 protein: CASSSPTGFYEQYF. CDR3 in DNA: TGTGCCAGCAGCTCACCGACAGGGTTCTACGAGCAGTACTTC.

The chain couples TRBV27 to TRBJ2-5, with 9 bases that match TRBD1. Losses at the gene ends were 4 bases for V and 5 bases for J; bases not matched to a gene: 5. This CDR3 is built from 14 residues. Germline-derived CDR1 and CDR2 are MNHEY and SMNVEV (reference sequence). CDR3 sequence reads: CASSSRQGVETQYF. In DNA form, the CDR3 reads TGTGCCAGCAGTTCAAGACAGGGGGTGGAGACCCAGTACTTC.

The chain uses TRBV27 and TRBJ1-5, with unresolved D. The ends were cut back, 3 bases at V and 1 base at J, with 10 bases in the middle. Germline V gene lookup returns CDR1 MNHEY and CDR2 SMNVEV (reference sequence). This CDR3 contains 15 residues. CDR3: CASSFSGGSNQPQHF. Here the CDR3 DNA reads TGTGCCAGCAGTTTTTCAGGTGGGAGCAATCAGCCCCAGCATTTT.

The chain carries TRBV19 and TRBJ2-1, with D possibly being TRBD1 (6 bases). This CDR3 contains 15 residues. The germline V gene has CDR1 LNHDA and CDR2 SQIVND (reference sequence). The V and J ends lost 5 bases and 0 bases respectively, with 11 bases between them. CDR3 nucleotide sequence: TGTGCCAGTAGTTCCGGACAGCGCTCCTACAATGAGCAGTTCTTC. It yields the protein CASSSGQRSYNEQFF. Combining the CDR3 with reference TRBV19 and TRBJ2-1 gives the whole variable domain DGGITQSPKYLFRKEGQNVTLSCEQNLNHDAMYWYRQDPGQGLRLIYYSQIVNDFQKGDIAEGYSVSREKKESFPLTVTSAQKNPTAFYLCASSSGQRSYNEQFFGPGTRLTVL.

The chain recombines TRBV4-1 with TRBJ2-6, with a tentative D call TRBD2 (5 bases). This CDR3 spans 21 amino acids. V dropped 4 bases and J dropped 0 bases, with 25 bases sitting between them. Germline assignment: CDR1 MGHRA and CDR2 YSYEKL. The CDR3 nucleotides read TGCGCCAGCAGCCGGAAACCATTGGACTCCTCTTTCTACTCTGGGGCCAACGTCCTGACTTTC. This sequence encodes CASSRKPLDSSFYSGANVLTF.

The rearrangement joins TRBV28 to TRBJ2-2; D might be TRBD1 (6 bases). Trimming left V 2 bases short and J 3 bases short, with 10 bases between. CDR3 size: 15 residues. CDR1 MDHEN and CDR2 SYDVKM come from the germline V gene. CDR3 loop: CASSLGGTDTGELFF. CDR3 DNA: TGTGCCAGCAGTTTAGGGGGCACAGACACCGGGGAGCTGTTTTTT.

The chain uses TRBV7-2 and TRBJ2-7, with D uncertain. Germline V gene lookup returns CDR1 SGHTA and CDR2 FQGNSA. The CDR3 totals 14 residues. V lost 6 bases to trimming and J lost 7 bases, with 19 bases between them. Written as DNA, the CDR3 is TGTGCCAGCAGACCCGGCAGCGTGGTTGGAGAGCAGTACTTC. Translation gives CASRPGSVVGEQYF.

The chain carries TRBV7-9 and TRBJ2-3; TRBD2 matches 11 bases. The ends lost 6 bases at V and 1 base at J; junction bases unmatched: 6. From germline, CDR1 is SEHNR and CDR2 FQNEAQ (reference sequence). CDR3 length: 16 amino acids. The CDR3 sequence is CASRSTSGTRTDTQYF. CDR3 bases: TGTGCCAGCAGATCGACTAGCGGGACCCGCACAGATACGCAGTATTTT.

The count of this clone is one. The CDR3 spells CASSLWPGGTYEQYF. The CDR3 DNA is TGTGCCAGCAGTTTATGGCCGGGAGGAACCTACGAGCAGTACTTC. V usage is TRBV28 and J usage is TRBJ2-7; 7 bases fit TRBD2. The CDR3 totals 15 residues. V trimming: 0 bases; J trimming: 2 bases; junction bases outside the gene matches: 4. CDR1 and CDR2 from the germline V gene are MDHEN and SYDVKM.

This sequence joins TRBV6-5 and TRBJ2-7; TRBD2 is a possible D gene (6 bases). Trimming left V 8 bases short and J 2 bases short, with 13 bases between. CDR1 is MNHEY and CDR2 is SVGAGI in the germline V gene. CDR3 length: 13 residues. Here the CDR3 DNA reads TGTGCCAGCGGGGTGGGGGGACCCTACGAGCAGTACTTC. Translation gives CASGVGGPYEQYF.

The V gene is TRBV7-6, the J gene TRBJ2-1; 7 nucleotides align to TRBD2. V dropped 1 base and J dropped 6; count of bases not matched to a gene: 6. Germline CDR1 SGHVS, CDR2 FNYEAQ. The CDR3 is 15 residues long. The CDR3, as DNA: TGTGCCAGCAGCTTAGGGGCGGGAGTGGTCAATGAGCAGTTCTTC. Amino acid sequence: CASSLGAGVVNEQFF.

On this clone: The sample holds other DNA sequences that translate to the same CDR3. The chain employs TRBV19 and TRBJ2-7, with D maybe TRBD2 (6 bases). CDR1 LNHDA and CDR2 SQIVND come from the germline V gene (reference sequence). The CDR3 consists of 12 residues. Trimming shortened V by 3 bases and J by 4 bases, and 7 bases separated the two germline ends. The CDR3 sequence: CASSIGGYEQYF. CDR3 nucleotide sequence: TGTGCCAGTAGTATCGGGGGTTACGAGCAGTACTTC.

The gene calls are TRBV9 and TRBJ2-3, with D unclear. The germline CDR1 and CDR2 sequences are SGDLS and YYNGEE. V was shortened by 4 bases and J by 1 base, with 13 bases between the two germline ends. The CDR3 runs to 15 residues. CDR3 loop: CASSPRLSGTDTQYF. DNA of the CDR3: TGTGCCAGCAGCCCCCGGTTGAGTGGCACAGATACGCAGTATTTT.

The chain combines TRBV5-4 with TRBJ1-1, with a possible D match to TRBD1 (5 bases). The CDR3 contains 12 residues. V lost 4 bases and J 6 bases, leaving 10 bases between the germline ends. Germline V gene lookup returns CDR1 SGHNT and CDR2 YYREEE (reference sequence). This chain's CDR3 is CASSTGGPEAFF. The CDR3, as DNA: TGTGCCAGCAGCACCGGGGGACCTGAAGCTTTCTTT.

CDR3 DNA sequence: TGTGCCAGCAGCTTAACTCGGACGGGCATATATGGCTACACCTTC. Translating it yields CASSLTRTGIYGYTF. This sequence joins TRBV7-3 and TRBJ1-2; D is unclear. V shed 0 bases and J shed 5 bases, with 13 bases lying between them. The CDR3 length is 15 residues. The germline CDR1 and CDR2 sequences are SGHTA and FQGTGA.

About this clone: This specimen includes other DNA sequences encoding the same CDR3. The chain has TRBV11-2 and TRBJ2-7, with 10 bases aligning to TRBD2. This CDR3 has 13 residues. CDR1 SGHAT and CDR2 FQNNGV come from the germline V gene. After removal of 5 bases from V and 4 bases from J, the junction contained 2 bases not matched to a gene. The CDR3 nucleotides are TGTGCCAGCAGCCTTAGCGGGAGGTACGAGCAGTACTTC. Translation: CASSLSGRYEQYF.

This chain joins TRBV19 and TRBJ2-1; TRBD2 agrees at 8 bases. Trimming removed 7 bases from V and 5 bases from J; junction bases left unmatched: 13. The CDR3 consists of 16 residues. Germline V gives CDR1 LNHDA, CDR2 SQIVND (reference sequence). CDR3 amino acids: CASTPESGGPHNEQFF. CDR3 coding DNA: TGTGCCAGTACCCCGGAGTCGGGAGGGCCGCACAATGAGCAGTTCTTC.